Below, 17 T cell receptor beta chains from the same sample are listed, as sequenced in a study of shared clonotypes between healthy human individuals. Assay used: immunoSEQ multiplex PCR; TCRdb lists only in-frame clones, some missing. The sample has about 1.5 million clones; approximately 98% are singletons. The sample was naive CD4+ T cells sorted from blood. Noted subset: CD45RA+ positively selected. These receptors were obtained from a man under 40 in good health.

This chain uses TRBV11-2 with TRBJ2-1; 10 bases are a match to TRBD1. V dropped 0 bases and J dropped 4; count of bases not matched to a gene: 6. The CDR3 extends over 17 amino acids. CDR1 SGHAT and CDR2 FQNNGV come from the germline V gene. The CDR3 region is CASSLDSRDRGYNEQFF. As DNA, the CDR3 is TGTGCCAGCAGCTTAGATTCCCGGGACAGGGGATACAATGAGCAGTTCTTC.

This clone was seen a single time. The chain combines TRBV28 with TRBJ1-2; TRBD1 matches at 8 bases. The CDR3 has 14 residues. V shed 2 bases, J shed 3 bases, and the junction held 2 bases outside the gene matches. Germline V gives CDR1 MDHEN, CDR2 SYDVKM. CDR3 sequence reads: CASSLLQGDYGYTF. Written as DNA, the CDR3 is TGTGCCAGCAGTTTACTACAGGGGGACTATGGCTACACCTTC.

This clone occurred once. Other DNA sequences within the sample encode an identical CDR3. The V call is TRBV5-6, the J call TRBJ2-7; 9 nucleotides match TRBD2. With V trimmed by 5 bases and J by 3 bases, 0 bases remained unmatched. CDR3 length: 12 residues. The germline V gene encodes CDR1 SGHDT and CDR2 YYEEEE. The CDR3: CASSSGSYEQYF. The CDR3 nucleotides are TGTGCCAGCAGTAGCGGGAGCTACGAGCAGTACTTC.

The CDR3 DNA sequence: TGTGCCATCAGTGGCTCTCCCGATACGCAGTATTTT. Its translation is CAISGSPDTQYF. The V gene is TRBV10-3, the J gene TRBJ2-3; no reliable D call. This CDR3 is built from 12 residues. CDR1 and CDR2 (germline): ENHRY, SYGVKD. The germline V and J ends were trimmed by 4 bases and 6 bases, with 8 bases remaining between them.

This chain uses TRBV18 with TRBJ2-7, with unresolved D. V lost 3 bases to trimming and J lost 4 bases, with 13 bases between them. CDR3 length: 14 residues. CDR1 KGHSH and CDR2 LQKENI come from the germline V gene. The CDR3 sequence: CASSPRGTVYEQYF. CDR3 nucleotide sequence: TGTGCCAGCTCACCGAGAGGAACGGTTTACGAGCAGTACTTC.

The V call is TRBV19, the J call TRBJ2-3; 11 bases match TRBD2. CDR1 is LNHDA and CDR2 is SQIVND in the germline V gene (reference sequence). The CDR3 runs 18 residues. Trimming at V came to 4 bases and at J to 3 bases, leaving 12 bases not matched to a gene. DNA of the CDR3: TGTGCCAGTAGTACCCCCTTTGGGCTAGCGGGAGGTACAGATACGCAGTATTTT. Its protein is CASSTPFGLAGGTDTQYF.

The chain couples TRBV14 to TRBJ2-2; D not certain. The CDR3 is 15 amino acids. The germline V and J ends were trimmed by 0 bases and 7 bases, with 12 bases remaining between them. The germline gives CDR1 SGHDN, CDR2 FVKESK. This CDR3 reads CASSQDNVGGGELFF. The CDR3 DNA sequence: TGTGCCAGCAGCCAAGATAACGTGGGCGGCGGGGAGCTGTTTTTT.

The V and J genes are TRBV5-1 and TRBJ2-7; 14 bases agree with TRBD2. Germline V gives CDR1 SGHRS, CDR2 YFSETQ. The CDR3 length is 14 residues. The trim removed 3 bases at V and 9 bases at J, leaving 5 bases unmatched. This chain's CDR3 is CASSSGTSGSLQYF. The CDR3, as DNA: TGCGCCAGCAGCTCCGGGACTAGCGGGAGCTTGCAGTACTTC.

This sequence joins TRBV5-1 and TRBJ2-7; D possibly corresponds to TRBD1 (5 bases). The ends were cut back, 1 base at V and 0 bases at J, with 14 bases in the middle. The germline gives CDR1 SGHRS, CDR2 YFSETQ. The CDR3 covers 16 residues. CDR3 residues: CASSLMGQAYSYEQYF. The CDR3 DNA sequence: TGCGCCAGCAGCTTGATGGGGCAGGCCTACTCCTACGAGCAGTACTTC.

The rearrangement links TRBV5-4 to TRBJ2-2; 9 bases line up with TRBD2. The germline gives CDR1 SGHNT, CDR2 YYREEE (reference sequence). CDR3 size: 16 residues. The V segment lost 3 bases and the J segment 2 bases; nucleotides outside the gene matches: 5. The CDR3 bases are TGTGCCAGCAGCTCTTTAGCGGGAGATAACACCGGGGAGCTGTTTTTT. The encoded protein is CASSSLAGDNTGELFF.

This chain connects TRBV5-5 to TRBJ1-1; D not certain. Germline lookup yields CDR1 SGHKS and CDR2 YYEKEE (reference sequence). V lost 0 bases to trimming and J lost 0 bases, with 3 bases between them. CDR3 size: 13 residues. As DNA, the CDR3 is TGTGCCAGCAGCTTGGGGGTGAACACTGAAGCTTTCTTT. Protein sequence: CASSLGVNTEAFF. The entire variable domain, with the rest obtained from reference TRBV5-5 and TRBJ1-1, is as follows: DAGVTQSPTHLIKTRGQQVTLRCSPISGHKSVSWYQQVLGQGPQFIFQYYEKEERGRGNFPDRFSARQFPNYSSELNVNALLLGDSALYLCASSLGVNTEAFFGQGTRLTVV.

The V gene is TRBV29-1, the J gene TRBJ2-7; 9 bases map to TRBD1. This CDR3 is built from 13 residues. The germline gives CDR1 SQVTM, CDR2 ANQGSEA. Trimming took 5 bases from V and 6 from J; bases not matched to a gene: 8. CDR3 nucleotides: TGCAGCGTTTCTTTTACAGGGGGCTCCGAGCAGTACTTC. Amino acid sequence: CSVSFTGGSEQYF.

The chain uses TRBV19 and TRBJ2-3; TRBD2 might be the D (5 bases). The CDR3 extends over 15 amino acids. Deletions cut 3 bases from V and 0 bases from J, with 10 bases between. The germline CDR1 and CDR2 sequences are LNHDA and SQIVND (reference sequence). CDR3 sequence reads: CASSMERPSTDTQYF. The CDR3 DNA follows: TGTGCCAGTAGTATGGAGCGGCCTAGCACAGATACGCAGTATTTT.

The chain links TRBV7-9 to TRBJ2-3; TRBD1 agrees at 11 bases. The V gene's germline CDR1 is SEHNR and CDR2 FQNEAQ (reference sequence). The CDR3 is 17 residues long. V dropped 4 bases and J dropped 4; count of bases not matched to a gene: 10. CDR3 amino acids: CASSSRTGGFPADTQYF. CDR3 sequence (DNA): TGTGCCAGCAGCTCGAGGACAGGGGGCTTTCCCGCAGATACGCAGTATTTT.

The V call is TRBV4-1, the J call TRBJ1-4; the D gene is possibly TRBD1 (6 bases). CDR3 length: 17 amino acids. The V gene lost 0 bases and the J gene lost 13 bases, with 24 bases spanning the gap. Looked up from germline, CDR1 is MGHRA and CDR2 is YSYEKL. This chain's CDR3 is CASSQERAGTTFGGLFF. DNA for the CDR3: TGCGCCAGCAGCCAAGAACGAGCTGGGACAACATTTGGCGGACTGTTTTTT.

In this sample, this clone turned up once. The chain combines TRBV19 with TRBJ2-1; 7 nucleotides align to TRBD2. With V trimmed by 5 bases and J by 7 bases, 11 bases remained unmatched. Germline V gene data show CDR1 as LNHDA and CDR2 as SQIVND (reference sequence). The CDR3 extends over 15 amino acids. The CDR3 is CASSRMGGDLNEQFF. CDR3 nucleotide sequence: TGTGCCAGTAGTCGGATGGGGGGGGACTTGAATGAGCAGTTCTTC.

The V gene is TRBV2, the J gene TRBJ2-2; D call uncertain. CDR1 is SNHLY, CDR2 FYNNEI, per germline. The CDR3 consists of 14 residues. Trimming cost V 1 base and J 7 bases, with 10 bases left between them. The CDR3 region is CASSEDRRFGELFF. CDR3 DNA sequence: TGTGCCAGCAGTGAAGACCGAAGGTTCGGGGAGCTGTTTTTT.